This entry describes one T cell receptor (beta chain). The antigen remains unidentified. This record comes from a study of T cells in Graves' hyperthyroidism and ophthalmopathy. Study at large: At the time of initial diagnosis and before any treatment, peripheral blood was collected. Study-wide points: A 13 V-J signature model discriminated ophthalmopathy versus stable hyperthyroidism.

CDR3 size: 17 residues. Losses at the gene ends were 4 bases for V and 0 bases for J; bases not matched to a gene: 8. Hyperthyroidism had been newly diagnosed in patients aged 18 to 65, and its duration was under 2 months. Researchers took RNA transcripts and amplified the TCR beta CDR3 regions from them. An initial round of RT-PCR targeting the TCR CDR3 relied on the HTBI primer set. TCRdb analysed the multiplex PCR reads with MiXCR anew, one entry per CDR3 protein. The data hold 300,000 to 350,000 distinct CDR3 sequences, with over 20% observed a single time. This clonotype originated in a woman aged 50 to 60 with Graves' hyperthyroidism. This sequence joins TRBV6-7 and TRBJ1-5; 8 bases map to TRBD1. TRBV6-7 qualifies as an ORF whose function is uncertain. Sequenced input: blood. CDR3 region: CASSLHPGGYSNQPQHF. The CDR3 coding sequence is TGTGCCAGCAGTTTGCATCCAGGGGGCTATAGCAATCAGCCCCAGCATTTT.